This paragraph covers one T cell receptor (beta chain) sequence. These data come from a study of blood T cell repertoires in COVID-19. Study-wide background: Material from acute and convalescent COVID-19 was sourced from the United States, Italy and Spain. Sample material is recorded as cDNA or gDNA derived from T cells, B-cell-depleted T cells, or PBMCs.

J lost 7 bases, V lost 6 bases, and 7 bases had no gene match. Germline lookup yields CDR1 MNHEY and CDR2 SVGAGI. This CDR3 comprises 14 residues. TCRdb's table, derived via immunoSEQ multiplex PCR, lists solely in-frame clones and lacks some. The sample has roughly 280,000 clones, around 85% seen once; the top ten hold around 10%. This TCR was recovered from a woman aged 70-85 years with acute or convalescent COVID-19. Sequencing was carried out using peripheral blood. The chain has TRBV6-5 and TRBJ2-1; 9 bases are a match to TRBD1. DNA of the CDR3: TGTGCCAGCAGGCACCCGGGACAGGGAAATGAGCAGTTCTTC. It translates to CASRHPGQGNEQFF.